This T cell receptor (beta chain) was retrieved from a study of T cell responses to AZD1222 COVID-19 vaccine. The CDR3 covers 13 residues. The germline V gene has CDR1 LNHDA and CDR2 SQIVND (reference sequence). V lost 6 bases, J lost 8 bases, and 16 bases lay in between. Some clones are missing from TCRdb's copy, which holds only in-frame ones; the method was immunoSEQ multiplex PCR. The sample records roughly 140,000 clones, about 90% being singletons. Here the sequenced sample was peripheral blood, taken on day 0 of AZD1222 vaccination. The sequence was obtained from an adult in good health. The rearrangement joins TRBV19 to TRBJ1-2; D perhaps matches TRBD1 (5 bases). CDR3 bases: TGTGCCAGTAGGGTGGCAGGGACGGGAGGCTACACCTTC. Its translation is CASRVAGTGGYTF.